This paragraph covers one TCR beta chain sequence. At least ten counts were recorded for this clonotype. What antigen it recognizes has not been identified. The record has no base qualities; no much larger clone is one base away. A constant-region primer and ProtoScript II reverse transcriptase were used to reverse-transcribe TCRbeta-specific cDNA from around 530 ng total RNA. The TCRbeta libraries were prepared through three rounds of nested multiplex PCR following a slightly modified ARM-PCR procedure. Each of the first two PCR rounds ran for roughly 9 cycles using multiplex TRBV1-TRBV30 forward primers together with a Cbeta reverse primer. Sample barcodes and Illumina adapters were added in a final 25-cycle PCR with Deep VentR polymerase. Before sequencing, amplicons between 200 and 500 bp were purified from gel using a QIAquick gel extraction kit. An Illumina HiSeq 2500 was used to sequence the TCRbeta amplicons, generating 250-bp paired-end reads. The authors' analysis ran thus. To recover full CDR3 sequences, reads were quality-trimmed using Trimmomatic v0.33 and paired reads were then merged using FLASH v1.2.11. V, D and J germline segments were assigned to the rearranged TCRbeta sequences using MiGEC v1.2.1b. Clonotype statistics, along with Shannon-Wiener diversity indices, were calculated using VDJtools v1.0.0. Except for diversity analysis, only the 250 most abundant clonotypes of each sample were used in subsequent analyses to reduce sampling bias. TCRdb reprocessed the public reads (quality trimming at Q25 with fastp, clone calling with MiXCR) and kept in-frame beta chains. Each CDR3 protein gets just one entry, which takes the most common genes and DNA from the rows behind it. These V and J calls are TCRdb output, not the study's own analysis. The sample table shows approximately 110,000 distinct CDR3 sequences, and 60% to 80% are seen once. 8.4% of the sample comes from the top ten.

These data originate in a study of tumor-infiltrating lymphocytes in primary liver carcinoma (dated by TCRdb to the late 2010s). Regarding the research as a whole: Hepatocellular carcinoma (four) or combined HCC and intrahepatic cholangiocarcinoma (one) was present in the five patients, who were three men and two women aged 30 to 69 years. Tumors of the five patients were stage T1-T3 N0M0 with maximum diameters of roughly 4.2 to 11 cm. Each sample produced about 3.5 to 8 million productive TCRbeta reads, and read depth showed no significant difference between tissue types. Across five regions of each liver tumor, along with adjacent normal tissue and blood, the study brought together TCRbeta repertoire sequencing, expression microarrays and whole-exome sequencing. TCRbeta repertoire sequencing covered 35 specimens from 5 patients: 25 or so tumor regions, 5 adjacent noncancerous liver tissues and 5 peripheral blood samples. To link TCRbeta repertoire diversity with the local molecular phenotype, the 25 or so tumor region samples were profiled using Agilent mRNA microarrays. Technical replicate repertoires showed high reproducibility, with mean shared-clone rates about 0.91 and correlation coefficients above 0.98.

Total RNA and DNA were co-extracted without cell sorting from roughly 20-30 mg of bulk tissue using the AllPrep DNA/RNA mini kit. Between November 2015 and March 2016, about 5 patients in China with histopathologically diagnosed primary liver carcinoma had their tumors surgically resected. Chronic HBV infection was present in the patients, and the patients were treatment-naive at sampling. Each tumor was sampled at five spatially separated regions: the superior, inferior, left-lateral and right-lateral poles and the tumor centre. According to histology, viable tumor cells made up more than 80% of every tumor sample. Fresh tumor and adjacent tissue pieces were bisected, with one half stored in RNAlater at -80 degrees C and the other half sent for histology. What the research found in general, with its limitations: Only about 7.5-24% of top clones were present in all five regions of a tumor, suggesting spatial heterogeneity of tumor-infiltrating T cells. Only the TCR beta chain was sequenced, so true repertoire diversity is likely underestimated because unpaired alpha chains were not captured. Comparison of CD4+ and CD8+ T cell repertoires was precluded by the use of bulk unsorted samples. Only 4 or 5 patients were included in the study, and the authors note that the findings should be validated in a larger study. Repertoire overlap was found to be higher between tumor regions (mean around 36%) than between tumor-adjacent (roughly 17%) or tumor-blood (around 15%) pairs, consistent with antigen-driven expansion. The top 250 clones made up a significantly larger repertoire fraction in tumors than in blood (p = 0.039).

CDR1 SGHVS and CDR2 FQNEAQ were looked up in the germline V gene. The CDR3 has 14 amino acids, counting the end cysteine and phenylalanine. The retained sequence is limited to the CDR3, 42 bases, with the frame set at the first base. V and J are truncated by 6 bases and 0 bases respectively, leaving an intervening sequence of 11 bases. The clonotype comes from an older woman with primary liver carcinoma and hepatitis B virus infection. The V and J genes are TRBV7-8 and TRBJ1-1; the D gene identity is not certain. The sample comprised liver tumor tissue from sampling region 3. What the cell subset or site label conveys for this sample: tumor region T3, left-lateral pole. The nucleotide sequence is given as TGTGCCAGCAGTATGGCCACGATGAACACTGAAGCTTTCTTT. Its translation is CASSMATMNTEAFF.